The 15 T cell receptor beta chains below were found in one sample sequenced in a study of blood T cell repertoires in COVID-19. Produced via immunoSEQ multiplex PCR; TCRdb's table is partial and in-frame only. The sample gives 45,000 to 55,000 clones, 86% of which show up once; approximately 10% is in the top ten. Sequenced material: peripheral blood. The receptor source for this set is a man aged 65 to 85 with active COVID-19.

The genes are TRBV12-3 or TRBV12-4 and TRBJ2-7; TRBD1 matches at 7 bases. The CDR3 loop spans 12 amino acids. The ends lost 8 bases at V and 1 base at J; junction bases unmatched: 2. In DNA, the CDR3 is TGTGCCAGCGCAGGGGGATCCTACGAGCAGTACTTC. This codes for CASAGGSYEQYF.

The chain combines TRBV2 with TRBJ1-1; D remains unclear. The CDR3 totals 14 residues. CDR1 SNHLY and CDR2 FYNNEI come from the germline V gene. V was shortened by 5 bases and J by 4 bases, with 14 bases between the two germline ends. CDR3 in amino acids: CASSKQTGGTEAFF. Here the CDR3 DNA reads TGTGCCAGCAGTAAACAGACCGGAGGCACTGAAGCTTTCTTT. Together with reference TRBV2 and TRBJ1-1, the CDR3 gives the full variable domain: EPEVTQTPSHQVTQMGQEVILRCVPISNHLYFYWYRQILGQKVEFLVSFYNNEISEKSEIFDDQFSVERPDGSNFTLKIRSTKLEDSAMYFCASSKQTGGTEAFFGQGTRLTVV.

This clone was picked up one time. This chain links TRBV7-8 with TRBJ1-1; D is perhaps TRBD1 (5 bases). Per the germline V gene, CDR1 is SGHVS and CDR2 is FQNEAQ. This CDR3 region has 13 residues. Trimming shortened V by 5 bases and J by 3 bases, and 10 bases separated the two germline ends. CDR3 in amino acids: CASSPPGHTEAFF. The CDR3 DNA reads TGTGCCAGCAGCCCCCCAGGGCACACTGAAGCTTTCTTT.

This sequence joins TRBV19 and TRBJ2-7; D is unclear. Trimming took off 7 bases at V and 0 bases at J, with 13 bases between the two ends. Germline CDR1 reads LNHDA; CDR2 reads SQIVND (reference sequence). This CDR3 comprises 14 residues. The CDR3 spells CASNPSFGSYEQYF. DNA for the CDR3: TGTGCCAGTAACCCCTCTTTCGGCTCCTACGAGCAGTACTTC.

This chain joins TRBV27 and TRBJ2-6; D unresolved. V gave up 6 bases and J gave up 0 bases, with 3 bases separating them. Germline loops: CDR1 MNHEY, CDR2 SMNVEV (reference sequence). The CDR3 spans 13 residues. The CDR3 loop is CASSRSGANVLTF. CDR3 in DNA: TGTGCCAGCAGCCGCTCTGGGGCCAACGTCCTGACTTTC.

This chain joins TRBV6-2 or TRBV6-3 and TRBJ2-5; TRBD2 aligns across 10 bases. With 0 bases clipped from V and 5 bases from J, the junction kept 9 bases outside the gene matches. The CDR3 is made up of 17 amino acids. Germline CDR1 MNHEY, CDR2 SVGEGT. The CDR3, as DNA: TGTGCCAGCAGTTACTCCGAAACACTAGCGGGGAAGGAGACCCAGTACTTC. This codes for CASSYSETLAGKETQYF.

The chain is built from TRBV9 and TRBJ1-4; D remains unclear. V shed 1 base and J shed 5 bases, with 6 bases lying between them. The CDR3 is made up of 13 amino acids. Germline-derived CDR1 and CDR2 are SGDLS and YYNGEE. The CDR3 loop reads CASSVSENEKLFF. CDR3 DNA sequence: TGTGCCAGCAGCGTATCGGAGAATGAAAAACTGTTTTTT. Drawing the rest from reference TRBV9 and TRBJ1-4, the complete variable domain is DSGVTQTPKHLITATGQRVTLRCSPRSGDLSVYWYQQSLDQGLQFLIQYYNGEERAKGNILERFSAQQFPDLHSELNLSSLELGDSALYFCASSVSENEKLFFGSGTQLSVL.

This clone appeared once. This chain links TRBV5-6 with TRBJ1-4, with D hard to call. This CDR3 has 16 amino acids. V lost 1 base, J lost 0 bases, and 10 bases lay in between. Germline CDR1 reads SGHDT; CDR2 reads YYEEEE. The CDR3 nucleotides read TGTGCCAGCAGCTTGAGCCCAGGATCAACTAATGAAAAACTGTTTTTT. Translated, it gives CASSLSPGSTNEKLFF.

The rearrangement joins TRBV19 to TRBJ2-7; D unclear. The CDR3 runs 14 residues. CDR1 and CDR2 from the germline V gene are LNHDA and SQIVND (reference sequence). The germline V and J ends were trimmed by 4 bases and 7 bases, with 17 bases remaining between them. The CDR3: CASSRYGVGLEQYF. The CDR3 DNA sequence: TGTGCCAGTAGTAGATATGGCGTCGGGTTAGAGCAGTACTTC.

The rearrangement links TRBV7-3 to TRBJ2-3, with 10 nucleotides matching TRBD2. V lost 5 bases and J lost 0; bases outside the gene matches: 11. CDR3 length equals 18 residues. Germline CDR1 and CDR2: SGHTA and FQGTGA. Here the CDR3 DNA reads TGTGCCAGCAGCCAGGGGCTAGCGGGGGCCCCTAGCACAGATACGCAGTATTTT. It encodes CASSQGLAGAPSTDTQYF.

The chain couples TRBV19 to TRBJ1-2; D is unclear. Trimming left V 8 bases short and J 0 bases short, with 13 bases between. The CDR3 runs to 14 residues. The V gene's germline CDR1 is LNHDA and CDR2 SQIVND (reference sequence). The CDR3 nucleotides are TGTGCCAGTGTCAATGACGGGACTAACTATGGCTACACCTTC. It specifies CASVNDGTNYGYTF.

The J gene is TRBJ1-3, the V gene TRBV5-5, with unresolved D. Trimming took off 4 bases at V and 0 bases at J, with 8 bases between the two ends. CDR3 length: 14 residues. Germline V lookup: CDR1 SGHKS, CDR2 YYEKEE (reference sequence). The CDR3 region has the DNA TGTGCCAGCAGCCCCCAGTTCTCTGGAAACACCATATATTTT. This translates into CASSPQFSGNTIYF.

The chain uses TRBV19 and TRBJ1-4, with unresolved D. Germline values: CDR1 LNHDA, CDR2 SQIVND (reference sequence). Trimming cost V 5 bases and J 7 bases, with 14 bases left between them. The CDR3 runs to 14 residues. The chain's CDR3 is CASSDRVLGEKLFF. As DNA, the CDR3 is TGTGCCAGTAGTGACCGGGTTCTGGGTGAAAAACTGTTTTTT. Full variable domain (remainder filled in from reference TRBV19 and TRBJ1-4): DGGITQSPKYLFRKEGQNVTLSCEQNLNHDAMYWYRQDPGQGLRLIYYSQIVNDFQKGDIAEGYSVSREKKESFPLTVTSAQKNPTAFYLCASSDRVLGEKLFFGSGTQLSVL.

This clone was seen a few times. A junction end diverges from the germline sequence, so it may reflect a read error. V gene TRBV15 combines with J gene TRBJ2-1; D uncertain. Germline CDR1 reads LNHNV; CDR2 reads YYDKDF (reference sequence). The CDR3 loop spans 16 amino acids. The CDR3 DNA sequence: TGTGCCACCAGCGGAGAGGAGCTAAGCTCCTACAATGAGCAGTTCTTC. Amino acids: CATSGEELSSYNEQFF.

As regards this clone: The same CDR3 also results from other DNA sequences found in this sample. DNA for the CDR3: TGTGCCAGCTCACCAACTAACAATCAGCCCCAGCATTTT. Translating gives CASSPTNNQPQHF. The chain has TRBV18 and TRBJ1-5; D gene unclear. The CDR3 runs to 13 residues. With 2 bases removed from V and 3 bases from J, the gap between germline ends came to 5 bases. The V gene's germline CDR1 is KGHSH and CDR2 LQKENI.